A single sample is the source of the 14 T cell receptor beta chains below, sequenced in a study of cytomegalovirus exposure and HLA in healthy donors. In the PCR, 60 Vbeta and 13 Jbeta primers were used. The repertoire was sequenced with immunoSEQ multiplex PCR; TCRdb's copy has only in-frame clones and lacks some. The sample has 130,000 to 150,000 clones, approximately 84% seen once. Input material: PBMCs. These receptors were collected from a woman aged 60-70 years in good health and CMV-seropositive.

The V call is TRBV4-2, the J call TRBJ2-5; maybe TRBD1 (6 bases). TRBJ2-7 matches the DNA end more closely, so the J call is doubtful. The CDR3 totals 15 residues. Germline loops: CDR1 LGHNA, CDR2 YNFKEQ. CDR3 in DNA: TGTGCCAGCAGCCAAGAGGGCTACAGGGACTACGAGCAGTACTTC. Its protein is CASSQEGYRDYEQYF.

V is TRBV6-1 and J is TRBJ2-2; 8 bases agree with TRBD1. Trimming removed 6 bases from V and 5 bases from J; junction bases left unmatched: 8. This CDR3 region has 15 residues. Germline V gene sequence: CDR1 MNHNS, CDR2 SASEGT. The CDR3 loop reads CASRAGQGATGELFF. CDR3 DNA: TGTGCCAGCAGAGCCGGACAGGGAGCGACCGGGGAGCTGTTTTTT.

This chain joins TRBV5-4 and TRBJ2-1, with D possibly matching TRBD1 (6 bases). Looked up from germline, CDR1 is SGHNT and CDR2 is YYREEE (reference sequence). The CDR3 covers 17 residues. V dropped 2 bases and J dropped 0 bases, with 15 bases sitting between them. CDR3 sequence (DNA): TGTGCCAGCAGCTTCCCCGGGACAAAAAGCTCCTACAATGAGCAGTTCTTC. Translated: CASSFPGTKSSYNEQFF.

CDR3 sequence: CASSDVRGSYGYTF. Here the CDR3 DNA reads TGTGCCAGCAGCGACGTTCGGGGGAGCTATGGCTACACCTTC. J is TRBJ1-2 and V is TRBV7-2; tentatively, D is TRBD1 (5 bases). CDR1 and CDR2 (germline): SGHTA, FQGNSA. The V and J ends lost 5 bases and 4 bases respectively, with 14 bases between them. This CDR3 contains 14 residues. Full variable domain (rest looked up from reference TRBV7-2 and TRBJ1-2): GAGVSQSPSNKVTEKGKDVELRCDPISGHTALYWYRQSLGQGLEFLIYFQGNSAPDKSGLPSDRFSAERTGGSVSTLTIQRTQQEDSAVYLCASSDVRGSYGYTFGSGTRLTVV.

CDR3 sequence (DNA): TGTGCCAGCAGCCGGCGGGCGGTTAGCACAGATACGCAGTATTTT. As protein: CASSRRAVSTDTQYF. The gene calls are TRBV6-4 and TRBJ2-3; D is possibly TRBD2 (5 bases). The V end lost 6 bases, the J end lost 0 bases, and 13 bases lay between the germline ends. Germline loops: CDR1 MRHNA, CDR2 SNTAGT. The CDR3 is 15 residues long.

This clone appeared a single time. The DNA of the CDR3 is TGTGCCAGCAGTTCAGGACTAGCGGGAGTGGATACGCAGTATTTT. This translates into CASSSGLAGVDTQYF. V is TRBV28 and J is TRBJ2-3; 13 nucleotides match TRBD2. This CDR3 spans 15 amino acids. Germline V gives CDR1 MDHEN, CDR2 SYDVKM. The trim removed 4 bases at V and 6 bases at J, leaving 4 bases unmatched. Full variable domain (remainder filled in from reference TRBV28 and TRBJ2-3): DVKVTQSSRYLVKRTGEKVFLECVQDMDHENMFWYRQDPGLGLRLIYFSYDVKMKEKGDIPEGYSVSREKKERFSLILESASTNQTSMYLCASSSGLAGVDTQYFGPGTRLTVL.

The chain employs TRBV5-8 and TRBJ1-1, with 7 bases matching TRBD1. The germline gives CDR1 SGHTS, CDR2 YDEGEE. The CDR3 consists of 14 residues. V dropped 2 bases and J dropped 1; count of bases not matched to a gene: 2. The CDR3 loop is CASSLRTGNTEAFF. For the CDR3, the DNA is TGTGCCAGCAGCTTAAGGACAGGGAACACTGAAGCTTTCTTT. The entire variable domain, with the rest obtained from reference TRBV5-8 and TRBJ1-1, is as follows: EAGVTQSPTHLIKTRGQQATLRCSPISGHTSVYWYQQALGLGLQFLLWYDEGEERNRGNFPPRFSGRQFPNYSSELNVNALELEDSALYLCASSLRTGNTEAFFGQGTRLTVV.

V gene TRBV10-3 combines with J gene TRBJ2-3, with 8 bases aligning to TRBD2. The CDR3 is 16 amino acids. From germline, CDR1 is ENHRY and CDR2 SYGVKD. V was clipped by 2 bases and J by 5 bases; unmatched bases: 9. The CDR3 DNA sequence: TGTGCCATCAGTGAGGATGGGACTAGAGGTAGAGATACGCAGTATTTT. Residues: CAISEDGTRGRDTQYF.

The rearrangement joins TRBV5-6 to TRBJ2-1, with TRBD1 identical over 8 bases. The junction had 6 bases not matched to a gene; V was cut back by 4 bases and J by 0 bases. CDR3 length: 16 amino acids. CDR1 and CDR2 from the germline V gene are SGHDT and YYEEEE. The CDR3 DNA reads TGTGCCAGCAGCACCAGGGGGCGTAGCTCCTACAATGAGCAGTTCTTC. This sequence encodes CASSTRGRSSYNEQFF.

The rearrangement joins TRBV6-1 to TRBJ1-1; TRBD1 might be the D (5 bases). V was pared by 4 bases and J by 0 bases, with 6 bases between. Per the germline V gene, CDR1 is MNHNS and CDR2 is SASEGT. The CDR3 has 13 amino acids. DNA of the CDR3: TGTGCCAGCAGTGGACAGCTGAACACTGAAGCTTTCTTT. Encoded protein: CASSGQLNTEAFF.

The chain employs TRBV5-6 and TRBJ1-1; weak D call: TRBD1 (5 bases). CDR3 length: 15 residues. Between the trimmed V and J ends, which lost 0 bases and 1 base, there was a span of 10 bases. Germline V gives CDR1 SGHDT, CDR2 YYEEEE. CDR3 nucleotides: TGTGCCAGCAGCTTGGTTGCAGGGTCGAACACTGAAGCTTTCTTT. Translated, it gives CASSLVAGSNTEAFF.

This clone was observed a handful of times. The chain employs TRBV19 and TRBJ2-1, with 10 bases identical to TRBD1. With V trimmed by 5 bases and J by 7 bases, 11 bases remained unmatched. The germline V gene encodes CDR1 LNHDA and CDR2 SQIVND (reference sequence). The CDR3 length is 16 residues. The CDR3 loop is CASSRGSGQGVNEQFF. The CDR3 region has the DNA TGTGCCAGTAGTCGGGGGAGCGGACAGGGGGTAAATGAGCAGTTCTTC.

The chain recombines TRBV5-1 with TRBJ2-5; TRBD2 agrees at 9 bases. CDR1 is SGHRS, CDR2 YFSETQ, per germline. The CDR3 is 16 amino acids. Trimming cost V 0 bases and J 5 bases; bases outside gene matches: 8. The CDR3 protein is CASSLEGGRALETQYF. Here the CDR3 DNA reads TGCGCCAGCAGCTTGGAGGGCGGGAGGGCCCTCGAGACCCAGTACTTC. The whole variable domain, remainder taken from reference TRBV5-1 and TRBJ2-5, is KAGVTQTPRYLIKTRGQQVTLSCSPISGHRSVSWYQQTPGQGLQFLFEYFSETQRNKGNFPGRFSGRQFSNSRSEMNVSTLELGDSALYLCASSLEGGRALETQYFGPGTRLLVL.

The chain carries TRBV6-5 and TRBJ1-2, with 11 bases identical to TRBD1. The germline V gene has CDR1 MNHEY and CDR2 SVGAGI. Trimming cost V 5 bases and J 4 bases; bases outside gene matches: 3. The CDR3 spans 14 residues. This CDR3 is CASSRTGGLYGYTF. CDR3 DNA: TGTGCCAGCAGTAGGACAGGGGGCCTCTATGGCTACACCTTC.